The 21 T cell receptor beta chains presented below share a single source sample, sequenced in a study of T cells in Graves' hyperthyroidism and ophthalmopathy. Amplified regions were TCR beta CDR3 sequences from RNA transcripts. First-round RT-PCR targeting the TCR CDR3 was performed with the HTBI primer set. Each CDR3 protein is one row after TCRdb ran MiXCR on the multiplex PCR reads. The sample has under 350,000 distinct CDR3 sequences; approximately 17% are singletons. Sequencing used blood. The receptors here all came from a woman aged 55-69 years with Graves' ophthalmopathy.

The rearrangement joins TRBV20-1 to TRBJ2-6; TRBD2 is a possible D gene (5 bases). Germline CDR1 and CDR2: DFQATT and SNEGSKA (reference sequence). CDR3 length equals 15 residues. V lost 0 bases, J lost 2 bases, and 8 bases lay in between. Here the CDR3 reads CSARDPGTGANVLTF. Here the CDR3 DNA reads TGCAGTGCTAGAGATCCGGGGACTGGGGCCAACGTCCTGACTTTC.

This clonotype was picked up many times. The chain uses TRBV27 and TRBJ2-3; the D is unclear. Germline V gene data show CDR1 as MNHEY and CDR2 as SMNVEV (reference sequence). Trimming left V 0 bases short and J 1 base short, with 11 bases between. This CDR3 is built from 16 residues. This chain's CDR3 is CASSLSKAGGTDTQYF. DNA for the CDR3: TGTGCCAGCAGTTTATCGAAGGCTGGGGGCACAGATACGCAGTATTTT.

J is TRBJ2-6 and V is TRBV4-3; D might be TRBD1 (5 bases). The CDR3 covers 18 residues. V shed 0 bases and J shed 1 base, with 13 bases lying between them. Germline V gives CDR1 LGHNA, CDR2 YSLEER. The CDR3 region has the DNA TGCGCCAGCAGCCAAGATCGCCAGGGTAGGTCTGGGGCCAACGTCCTGACTTTC. Its protein is CASSQDRQGRSGANVLTF.

The J gene is TRBJ2-3, the V gene TRBV9, with 9 bases matching TRBD2. Germline V lookup: CDR1 SGDLS, CDR2 YYNGEE. V dropped 0 bases and J dropped 4; count of bases not matched to a gene: 6. This CDR3 is built from 16 residues. The CDR3 loop reads CASSVGAGGASDTQYF. Here the CDR3 DNA reads TGTGCCAGCAGCGTAGGGGCGGGGGGGGCGTCAGATACGCAGTATTTT.

This chain links TRBV18 with TRBJ2-2; D may be TRBD1 (6 bases). The CDR3 length is 15 residues. With 3 bases removed from V and 0 bases from J, the gap between germline ends came to 8 bases. Germline CDR1 is KGHSH and CDR2 is LQKENI. CDR3 DNA: TGTGCCAGCTCACCGGACAGTTCGAACACCGGGGAGCTGTTTTTT. Its protein product is CASSPDSSNTGELFF.

V is TRBV10-3 and J is TRBJ2-3; D gene uncertain. Germline V gives CDR1 ENHRY, CDR2 SYGVKD. The length of the CDR3 is 15 residues. The V and J ends lost 0 bases and 1 base respectively, with 8 bases between them. The CDR3 DNA follows: TGTGCCATCAGTGAGTCAAAAGACCGCACAGATACGCAGTATTTT. It specifies CAISESKDRTDTQYF.

The chain combines TRBV19 with TRBJ2-3; D remains unclear. The CDR3 covers 14 residues. Looked up from germline, CDR1 is LNHDA and CDR2 is SQIVND (reference sequence). V lost 3 bases and J 2 bases, leaving 9 bases between the germline ends. The CDR3 region is CASSISAATDTQYF. CDR3 sequence (DNA): TGTGCCAGTAGTATTTCGGCAGCCACAGATACGCAGTATTTT.

This chain connects TRBV4-3 to TRBJ1-4; no firm D call. CDR1 LGHNA and CDR2 YSLEER come from the germline V gene. The germline V and J ends were trimmed by 1 base and 1 base, with 34 bases remaining between them. The CDR3 sequence is 24 residues long. The CDR3 sequence: CASSQGTIGILQPDVVRTNEKLFF. The DNA of the CDR3 is TGCGCCAGCAGCCAAGGGACCATAGGGATCCTCCAACCTGACGTGGTGAGAACTAATGAAAAACTGTTTTTT.

In this sample, this clonotype turned up many times. The chain links TRBV19 to TRBJ2-3; TRBD2 agrees at 13 bases. The CDR3 runs to 17 residues. CDR1 is LNHDA and CDR2 is SQIVND in the germline V gene (reference sequence). V trimming: 5 bases; J trimming: 2 bases; junction bases outside the gene matches: 7. The CDR3 region is CASSAPGLAGSTDTQYF. The DNA of the CDR3 is TGTGCCAGTAGTGCTCCGGGACTAGCGGGATCCACAGATACGCAGTATTTT.

This clonotype appeared many times. The CDR3 loop is CASSKRGDREETQYF. The CDR3 bases are TGCGCCAGCAGCAAACGGGGAGACAGGGAAGAGACCCAGTACTTC. The V gene is TRBV5-1, the J gene TRBJ2-5; 7 bases agree with TRBD1. J lost 3 bases, V lost 4 bases, and 9 bases had no gene match. CDR1 is SGHRS, CDR2 YFSETQ, per germline. The CDR3 has 15 amino acids.

The V gene is TRBV9, the J gene TRBJ1-4; TRBD1 agrees at 9 bases. This CDR3 spans 15 amino acids. The J segment lost 8 bases and the V segment lost 2 bases, leaving 7 bases of the junction unmatched. Germline V lookup: CDR1 SGDLS, CDR2 YYNGEE. In DNA form, the CDR3 reads TGTGCCAGCAGCGTCAACAGGGGGCAATGGGAAAAACTGTTTTTT. This sequence encodes CASSVNRGQWEKLFF.

The V call is TRBV7-6, the J call TRBJ2-3; 16 positions agree with TRBD2. Germline V gene sequence: CDR1 SGHVS, CDR2 FNYEAQ. The CDR3 covers 16 residues. Unmatched junction bases numbered 5, after V lost 5 bases and J lost 6 bases. The CDR3 is CASSTGTSGRVDTQYF. The CDR3 DNA is TGTGCCAGCAGCACTGGGACTAGCGGGAGGGTTGATACGCAGTATTTT.

This clonotype was recorded many times. V gene TRBV18 combines with J gene TRBJ2-7, with 7 bases lining up with TRBD1. Trimming took 5 bases from V and 6 from J; bases not matched to a gene: 7. The CDR3 is 13 amino acids. The germline gives CDR1 KGHSH, CDR2 LQKENI. The CDR3 nucleotides read TGTGCCAGCTCAGGGGACAGCTTTAGCGAGCAGTACTTC. Translation: CASSGDSFSEQYF.

This clonotype was found many times. The chain employs TRBV20-1 and TRBJ1-1; D gene uncertain. The CDR3 consists of 13 residues. Per the germline V gene, CDR1 is DFQATT and CDR2 is SNEGSKA (reference sequence). V was shortened by 6 bases and J by 0 bases, with 11 bases between the two germline ends. The CDR3 loop is CSAPRSMNTEAFF. CDR3 bases: TGCAGTGCGCCGCGGAGCATGAACACTGAAGCTTTCTTT.

This clonotype was counted between two and nine times. CDR3 bases: TGTGCCAGCTCCGACACAGGGCCTGGGGCCAACGTCCTGACTTTC. Translating it yields CASSDTGPGANVLTF. V is TRBV18 and J is TRBJ2-6; D might be TRBD1 (6 bases). V shed 6 bases and J shed 2 bases, with 11 bases lying between them. The CDR3 is 15 amino acids. From germline, CDR1 is KGHSH and CDR2 LQKENI. Looking up the rest from reference TRBV18 and TRBJ2-6 gives the full variable domain: NAGVMQNPRHLVRRRGQEARLRCSPMKGHSHVYWYRQLPEEGLKFMVYLQKENIIDESGMPKERFSAEFPKEGPSILRIQQVVRGDSAAYFCASSDTGPGANVLTFGAGSRLTVL.

This clonotype was detected ten times or more. The chain recombines TRBV28 with TRBJ2-5; TRBD2 matches at 9 bases. This CDR3 spans 13 amino acids. Per germline, CDR1 MDHEN and CDR2 SYDVKM. Trimming cost V 4 bases and J 5 bases; bases outside gene matches: 2. The CDR3 sequence is CASSYSGGETQYF. The CDR3 DNA reads TGTGCCAGCAGTTACAGCGGGGGGGAGACCCAGTACTTC.

The genes are TRBV4-1 and TRBJ1-1; maybe TRBD1 (6 bases). The V end lost 1 base, the J end lost 4 bases, and 13 bases lay between the germline ends. Germline CDR1 MGHRA, CDR2 YSYEKL. This CDR3 comprises 15 residues. The CDR3 DNA reads as TGCGCCAGCAGCCAAGGCAGGGGTGAGGGCACTGAAGCTTTCTTT. Translated, it gives CASSQGRGEGTEAFF.

The rearrangement uses TRBV7-2 and TRBJ1-5; 10 bases agree with TRBD1. J gave up 5 bases and V 2 bases, and 6 bases lay outside the gene matches. The germline gives CDR1 SGHTA, CDR2 FQGNSA. This CDR3 has 16 amino acids. Here the CDR3 DNA reads TGTGCCAGCAGCTTACTGACAGGGGGCGAGGATCAGCCCCAGCATTTT. Translation: CASSLLTGGEDQPQHF. Based on the CDR3 plus reference TRBV7-2 and TRBJ1-5, the full variable domain is GAGVSQSPSNKVTEKGKDVELRCDPISGHTALYWYRQSLGQGLEFLIYFQGNSAPDKSGLPSDRFSAERTGGSVSTLTIQRTQQEDSAVYLCASSLLTGGEDQPQHFGDGTRLSIL.

This clonotype was seen ten or more times. The chain links TRBV13 to TRBJ2-4; no firm D call. CDR1 is PRHDT and CDR2 is FYEKMQ in the germline V gene (reference sequence). This CDR3 is built from 14 residues. Trimming removed 0 bases from V and 7 bases from J, with 10 bases in between. DNA of the CDR3: TGTGCCAGCAGCTTAGGGCCGACTGGGAACATTCAGTACTTC. This sequence encodes CASSLGPTGNIQYF.

This clonotype was counted ten times or more. For the CDR3, the DNA is TGCGCCAGCAGATCCTACACAGGGACCGCTGGCTACACCTTC. Translated, it gives CASRSYTGTAGYTF. The V gene is TRBV5-1, the J gene TRBJ1-2, with D possibly being TRBD1 (6 bases). Trimming pared 5 bases from V and 7 bases from J, leaving 18 bases between. Germline CDR1 is SGHRS and CDR2 is YFSETQ. The CDR3 consists of 14 residues.

This chain uses TRBV9 with TRBJ2-7, with TRBD1 matching 9 bases. Germline CDR1 reads SGDLS; CDR2 reads YYNGEE. The junction had 12 bases not matched to a gene; V was cut back by 5 bases and J by 6 bases. This CDR3 is built from 15 residues. The CDR3 spells CASSPQGASLSEQYF. The CDR3 nucleotides read TGTGCCAGCAGTCCACAGGGGGCGAGTTTAAGCGAGCAGTACTTC.